The T cell receptor beta chain under discussion was sequenced for a study of cytomegalovirus exposure and HLA in healthy donors. Study-level findings and limits: Later analysis suggested links between common viral pathogens and several top significant clusters. DRB1 showed the most TCR associations and HLA-C the fewest in a later analysis, as rates varied by HLA locus. In an earlier analysis, productive rearrangement rates for most beta V segments clustered near 87% or 30%. It was taken for granted in presence/absence analyses that sequencing depth across donors was roughly uniform.

With 60 Vbeta and 13 Jbeta primers, the PCR was carried out. Method: immunoSEQ multiplex PCR; TCRdb's copy keeps in-frame clones and lacks some. The table lists fewer than 90,000 clones, around four fifths of them singletons. There are 15 residues in the CDR3. CDR1 and CDR2 from the germline V gene are SGHNT and YYREEE (reference sequence). V was clipped by 4 bases and J by 5 bases, with 18 bases between them. In its sample, this clone was seen a few times. Its target is unknown. The source material was PBMCs. The receptor comes from a man under 40 in good health and CMV-seropositive. The rearrangement uses TRBV5-4 and TRBJ1-1; D gene ambiguous. Here the CDR3 reads CASSLAGYQLTEAFF. DNA for the CDR3: TGTGCCAGCAGCCTGGCGGGGTATCAGTTAACTGAAGCTTTCTTT.